The next 25 T cell receptor beta chains were all read from a single sample in a study of blood T cell repertoires in COVID-19. Sequencing used immunoSEQ multiplex PCR; TCRdb keeps in-frame clones, though not all of them. There are approximately 320,000 clones in the sample; 65% to 90% occur only once, and approximately 7.6% lies in the top ten. Material for sequencing was peripheral blood. The receptors were sampled from a human donor in a cohort sampled during active COVID-19.

The V and J genes are TRBV18 and TRBJ2-5; D is undetermined. V lost 5 bases, J lost 2 bases, and 12 bases lay in between. Germline CDR1 reads KGHSH; CDR2 reads LQKENI. This CDR3 contains 14 residues. The CDR3 DNA sequence: TGTGCCAGCTCAAGAGGAGACCTTCAAGAGACCCAGTACTTC. Translating it yields CASSRGDLQETQYF.

V usage is TRBV14 and J usage is TRBJ2-3; D is possibly TRBD2 (6 bases). Germline assignment: CDR1 SGHDN and CDR2 FVKESK. Trimming pared 2 bases from V and 2 bases from J, leaving 11 bases between. The CDR3 is 15 residues long. CDR3 protein: CASSQFAGPTDTQYF. The CDR3 bases are TGTGCCAGCAGCCAATTTGCGGGGCCCACAGATACGCAGTATTTT. Based on the CDR3 plus reference TRBV14 and TRBJ2-3, the full variable domain is EAGVTQFPSHSVIEKGQTVTLRCDPISGHDNLYWYRRVMGKEIKFLLHFVKESKQDESGMPNNRFLAERTGGTYSTLKVQPAELEDSGVYFCASSQFAGPTDTQYFGPGTRLTVL.

The rearrangement joins TRBV9 to TRBJ1-2; possibly TRBD1 for D (6 bases). The germline CDR1 and CDR2 sequences are SGDLS and YYNGEE. This CDR3 has 19 amino acids. Trimming removed 0 bases from V and 11 bases from J, with 32 bases in between. The CDR3 here is CASSVAERWRRGPSSQYTF. CDR3 sequence (DNA): TGTGCCAGCAGCGTAGCTGAAAGGTGGCGCAGGGGACCCTCATCCCAGTACACCTTC.

This chain connects TRBV19 to TRBJ2-1, with 8 bases matching TRBD1. The length of the CDR3 is 17 residues. Germline CDR1 reads LNHDA; CDR2 reads SQIVND (reference sequence). V dropped 3 bases and J dropped 1; count of bases not matched to a gene: 8. The CDR3 DNA reads as TGTGCCAGTAGTATTGTATCGAGGACAGGGTCCTACAATGAGCAGTTCTTC. Its translation: CASSIVSRTGSYNEQFF.

The V call is TRBV7-9, the J call TRBJ2-7, with 8 nucleotides matching TRBD1. This CDR3 is built from 11 residues. V was pared by 11 bases and J by 5 bases, with 5 bases of the junction left unmatched. Germline CDR1 reads SEHNR; CDR2 reads FQNEAQ (reference sequence). The CDR3 sequence: CAGGQGDEQYF. The CDR3 nucleotides are TGTGCCGGAGGACAGGGCGACGAGCAGTACTTC.

This chain connects TRBV2 to TRBJ1-6; D not resolved. CDR1 is SNHLY and CDR2 is FYNNEI in the germline V gene. The V end lost 3 bases, the J end lost 1 base, and 10 bases lay between the germline ends. The CDR3 covers 16 residues. The CDR3 DNA reads TGTGCCAGCAGTGATAGTGTAGAATCCTATAATTCACCCCTCCACTTT. It encodes CASSDSVESYNSPLHF.

The V and J genes are TRBV24-1 and TRBJ1-2, with TRBD1 identical over 9 bases. Germline CDR1 is KGHDR and CDR2 is SFDVKD. V lost 3 bases, J lost 5 bases, and 12 bases stayed unmatched. The CDR3 spans 17 residues. The CDR3, as DNA: TGTGCCACCAGTGATCAAAATACCGGGACAGGGTATTATGGCTACACCTTC. This gives the protein CATSDQNTGTGYYGYTF.

V usage is TRBV30 and J usage is TRBJ1-2; tentatively, D is TRBD1 (5 bases). Germline CDR1 and CDR2: GTSNPN and SVGIG (reference sequence). Between the trimmed V and J ends, which lost 7 bases and 5 bases, there was a span of 11 bases. This CDR3 has 11 residues. The CDR3 sequence: CASAEGYGYTF. DNA of the CDR3: TGTGCCTCCGCGGAGGGGTATGGCTACACCTTC.

This chain joins TRBV19 and TRBJ2-3, with D unclear. Trimming left V 4 bases short and J 5 bases short, with 16 bases between. The CDR3 loop spans 15 amino acids. Germline V CDR1 and CDR2: LNHDA, SQIVND (reference sequence). CDR3 loop: CASSTQYIYGDTQYF. CDR3 sequence (DNA): TGTGCCAGTAGTACCCAGTATATATATGGAGATACGCAGTATTTT.

This chain uses TRBV21-1 with TRBJ2-3; TRBD1 is the table's D call and was not checked against the DNA. TRBV21-1 is a recognized pseudogene. This CDR3 is 16 amino acids long. CDR3 protein: CASSTPGAEPTDTQYF. The CDR3 nucleotides are TGTGCCAGCAGCACCCCTGGGGCAGAACCGACAGATACGCAGTATTTT.

The V gene is TRBV18, the J gene TRBJ1-5; D not resolved. This CDR3 is 15 amino acids long. V shed 3 bases and J shed 0 bases, with 9 bases lying between them. Germline CDR1 reads KGHSH; CDR2 reads LQKENI. The CDR3 bases are TGTGCCAGCTCACCCGGAGGGTATAGCAATCAGCCCCAGCATTTT. Its translation is CASSPGGYSNQPQHF. The full variable domain, its missing parts supplied by reference TRBV18 and TRBJ1-5, is NAGVMQNPRHLVRRRGQEARLRCSPMKGHSHVYWYRQLPEEGLKFMVYLQKENIIDESGMPKERFSAEFPKEGPSILRIQQVVRGDSAAYFCASSPGGYSNQPQHFGDGTRLSIL.

This clone was detected a few times. The genes are TRBV6-5 and TRBJ1-1; possible D gene TRBD1, 6 bases. CDR3 length: 15 residues. Germline loops: CDR1 MNHEY, CDR2 SVGAGI. The V gene lost 0 bases and the J gene lost 6 bases, with 14 bases spanning the gap. Here the CDR3 reads CASSYSRQAVAEAFF. The CDR3 bases are TGTGCCAGCAGTTACTCGAGACAGGCCGTGGCTGAAGCTTTCTTT.

V is TRBV11-3 and J is TRBJ2-5, with D perhaps TRBD2 (6 bases). This CDR3 is built from 15 residues. Looked up from germline, CDR1 is SGHNT and CDR2 is YENEEA. Trimming shortened V by 3 bases and J by 2 bases, and 13 bases separated the two germline ends. The CDR3 bases are TGTGCCAGCAGCTTCGGGGACTCGGGGCAAGAGACCCAGTACTTC. This codes for CASSFGDSGQETQYF.

This chain joins TRBV9 and TRBJ1-6; 9 bases fit TRBD1. The V gene end was trimmed by 4 bases and the J gene end by 8 bases; junction bases not matched to a gene: 7. The CDR3 loop spans 15 amino acids. Germline CDR1 SGDLS, CDR2 YYNGEE. CDR3: CASSQTGTGYSPLHF. In nucleotides, the CDR3 is TGTGCCAGCAGCCAGACAGGGACAGGGTATTCACCCCTCCACTTT.

The gene calls are TRBV19 and TRBJ1-6; D is unresolved. Germline V gives CDR1 LNHDA, CDR2 SQIVND (reference sequence). The CDR3 is 15 amino acids. The V and J ends lost 6 bases and 3 bases respectively, with 12 bases between them. The CDR3 is CASSSGLFYNSPLHF. The CDR3 bases are TGTGCCAGTAGCTCCGGACTGTTCTATAATTCACCCCTCCACTTT.

In DNA, the CDR3 is TGTGCCAGCAGTAGCCACTACGAGCAGTACTTC. It translates to CASSSHYEQYF. This sequence joins TRBV12-3 or TRBV12-4 and TRBJ2-7; D not certain. Trimming left V 5 bases short and J 3 bases short, with 5 bases between. This CDR3 region has 11 residues.

The chain recombines TRBV11-3 with TRBJ2-7, with TRBD2 identical over 7 bases. V was pared by 2 bases and J by 2 bases, with 6 bases of the junction left unmatched. Germline CDR1 and CDR2: SGHNT and YENEEA. CDR3 length equals 15 residues. The CDR3 DNA reads TGTGCCAGCAGCTTACAGGCAGGGAGGGCCTACGAGCAGTACTTC. It translates to CASSLQAGRAYEQYF.

The rearrangement joins TRBV30 to TRBJ2-1, with TRBD2 matching over 8 bases. The CDR3 contains 14 residues. V dropped 3 bases and J dropped 7; count of bases not matched to a gene: 8. Germline lookup yields CDR1 GTSNPN and CDR2 SVGIG (reference sequence). The CDR3 region has the DNA TGTGCCTGGAGCTTCCCGGGGGGGAGGAATGAGCAGTTCTTC. Its protein is CAWSFPGGRNEQFF.

The chain couples TRBV30 to TRBJ2-1; 10 bases line up with TRBD1. V shed 7 bases and J 6 bases; nucleotides not matched to a gene: 6. The CDR3 loop spans 13 amino acids. The V gene's germline CDR1 is GTSNPN and CDR2 SVGIG (reference sequence). CDR3 bases: TGTGCCTTGGACAGGGGGATAGGCAATGAGCAGTTCTTC. Its protein is CALDRGIGNEQFF.

The J gene is TRBJ1-1, the V gene TRBV27, with 7 bases lining up with TRBD1. The CDR3 sequence is 14 residues long. Germline lookup yields CDR1 MNHEY and CDR2 SMNVEV (reference sequence). V was clipped by 5 bases and J by 1 base; unmatched bases: 4. This CDR3 is CASSPHRGNTEAFF. CDR3 DNA sequence: TGTGCCAGCAGTCCACACAGGGGGAACACTGAAGCTTTCTTT.

This clone was counted between two and nine times. The chain joins TRBV7-9 to TRBJ1-2, with 9 bases that match TRBD1. The trim removed 6 bases at V and 3 bases at J, leaving 2 bases unmatched. The CDR3 is made up of 13 amino acids. Per germline, CDR1 SEHNR and CDR2 FQNEAQ (reference sequence). The CDR3 protein is CASSRTGDYGYTF. The CDR3 DNA reads as TGTGCCAGCAGTCGGACAGGGGACTATGGCTACACCTTC.

This clone occurred a few times. The V and J genes are TRBV5-6 and TRBJ2-7, with TRBD2 matching 9 bases. Looked up from germline, CDR1 is SGHDT and CDR2 is YYEEEE. This CDR3 comprises 16 residues. Trimming removed 0 bases from V and 4 bases from J; junction bases left unmatched: 8. This CDR3 reads CASSLAMGSGGYEQYF. CDR3 nucleotide sequence: TGTGCCAGCAGCTTGGCCATGGGTAGCGGGGGTTACGAGCAGTACTTC.

The chain has TRBV5-1 and TRBJ2-5; 10 nucleotides align to TRBD1. Germline CDR1 is SGHRS and CDR2 is YFSETQ. With V trimmed by 0 bases and J by 5 bases, 4 bases remained unmatched. The CDR3 covers 15 residues. In DNA form, the CDR3 reads TGCGCCAGCAGCTTGGGACAGGGGGCGGTCGAGACCCAGTACTTC. Translation gives CASSLGQGAVETQYF.

CDR3 in DNA: TGTGCCAGTAGTCCACAGGGGACAGGGGTATTCTACGAGCAGTACTTC. Amino acids: CASSPQGTGVFYEQYF. The gene calls are TRBV19 and TRBJ2-7; the match to TRBD1 covers 10 bases. The germline gives CDR1 LNHDA, CDR2 SQIVND (reference sequence). The junction had 10 bases not matched to a gene; V was cut back by 5 bases and J by 3 bases. The length of the CDR3 is 16 residues.

The J gene is TRBJ2-5, the V gene TRBV7-2; 7 bases fit TRBD2. This CDR3 comprises 13 residues. Per germline, CDR1 SGHTA and CDR2 FQGNSA. V was clipped by 4 bases and J by 4 bases; unmatched bases: 3. The CDR3 DNA reads TGTGCCAGCAGCTGGGGACTACGAGAGACCCAGTACTTC. Translating gives CASSWGLRETQYF.